A selection of T cell receptor beta chains follows, all from one sample in a study of cytomegalovirus exposure and HLA in healthy donors. The data were produced by immunoSEQ multiplex PCR, yet TCRdb's version contains in-frame clones alone and is incomplete. The profile covers 90,000 to 150,000 clones, with less than 10% appearing a single time and 5% to 6.5% taken by the ten largest. The material sequenced was PBMCs. The receptors derive from a woman between 40 and 55 years old in good health and CMV-seropositive. The CDR3 runs from the conserved cysteine through the conserved F or W. D genes are given only for firm matches. Size values are once, few and many counts, or a class for expanded clones, and some rows have none.

>-|-|TRBJ1-1|TRBV6-6
TGTGCCAGCAGTTCGGCCCGCCAGGGGTGGACTGAAGCTTTCTTT
CASSSARQGWTEAFF
>-|-|TRBJ2-5|TRBV5-6
TGTGCCAGCAGCTTGGAAGGGAGAGAGACCCAGTACTTC
CASSLEGRETQYF
>TRBD2|few|TRBJ2-2|TRBV14
TGTGCCAGCAGCCCCCTCGGGACTAGCGGGGGGGTGAACACCGGGGAGCTGTTTTTT
CASSPLGTSGGVNTGELFF
>TRBD1|-|TRBJ2-7|TRBV27
TGTGCCACCGCCGACCCAGGGACAGTCGAGCAGTACTTC
CATADPGTVEQYF
>-|few|TRBJ1-5|TRBV19
TGTGCCAGTAGTTCCCAACACAATCAGCCCCAGCATTTT
CASSSQHNQPQHF
>-|few|TRBJ1-5|TRBV19
TGTGCCAGTAGTATAGAGGCTCAGCCCCAGCATTTT
CASSIEAQPQHF
>-|-|TRBJ2-2|TRBV30
TGTGCCTGGAGTGGCGAGACAGGGAACACCGGGGAGCTGTTTTTT
CAWSGETGNTGELFF
>-|-|TRBJ2-6|TRBV2
TGTGCCAGCAGTGATCCCTCCTCTGGGGCCAACGTCCTGACTTTC
CASSDPSSGANVLTF
>TRBD2|-|TRBJ2-1|TRBV27
TGTGCCAGCAGTTTCGGGGTAGCGGGGGGGCAAAGGAATGAGCAGTTCTTC
CASSFGVAGGQRNEQFF
>-|few|TRBJ2-3|TRBV6-5
-
CASSSSTGTDTQYF